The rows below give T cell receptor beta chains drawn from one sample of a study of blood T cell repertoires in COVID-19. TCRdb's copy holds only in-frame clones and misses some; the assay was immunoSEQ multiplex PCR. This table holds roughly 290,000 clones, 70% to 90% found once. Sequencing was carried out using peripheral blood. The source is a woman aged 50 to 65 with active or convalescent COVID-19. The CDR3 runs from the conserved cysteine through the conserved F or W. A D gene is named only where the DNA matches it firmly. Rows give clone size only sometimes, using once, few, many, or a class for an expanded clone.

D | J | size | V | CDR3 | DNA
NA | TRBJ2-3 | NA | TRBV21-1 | CASSKERLTGTGEDTQYF | TGTGCCAGCAGCAAGGAAAGGCTTACCGGGACAGGGGAGGATACGCAGTATTTT
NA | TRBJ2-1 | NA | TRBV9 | CASSPGAGEGNEQFF | TGTGCCAGCAGCCCGGGGGCGGGAGAGGGCAATGAGCAGTTCTTC
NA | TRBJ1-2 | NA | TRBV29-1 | CSVIRGGMVRVGYTF | TGCAGCGTCATAAGGGGGGGAATGGTGCGAGTTGGCTACACCTTC
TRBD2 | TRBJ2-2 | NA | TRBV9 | CASSVATWASGTNTGELFF | TGTGCCAGCAGCGTAGCTACGTGGGCTAGCGGGACGAACACCGGGGAGCTGTTTTTT
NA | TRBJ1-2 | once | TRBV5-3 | CARSLRRRACDGYTF | TGTGCCAGAAGCTTGAGGCGCAGGGCATGCGATGGCTACACCTTC
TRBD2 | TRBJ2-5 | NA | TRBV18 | CASSPGLAEETQYF | TGTGCCAGCTCGCCGGGACTAGCGGAAGAGACCCAGTACTTC
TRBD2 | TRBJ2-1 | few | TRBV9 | CASSVSGGSGRAKQFF | TGTGCCAGCAGCGTTTCCGGGGGAAGCGGGAGGGCGAAGCAGTTCTTC
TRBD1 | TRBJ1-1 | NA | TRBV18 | CASSPWTGGDTEAFF | TGTGCCAGCTCACCATGGACAGGGGGGGATACTGAAGCTTTCTTT
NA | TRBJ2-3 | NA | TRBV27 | CASSFQVSTDTQYF | TGTGCCAGCAGTTTCCAGGTCAGCACAGATACGCAGTATTTT
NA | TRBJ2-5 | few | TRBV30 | CACSPGEGLETQYF | TGTGCCTGCTCCCCGGGAGAGGGCTTAGAGACCCAGTACTTC
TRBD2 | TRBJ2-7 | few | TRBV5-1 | CASSLGTSGIYEQYF | TGCGCCAGCAGCTTGGGGACTAGCGGGATCTACGAGCAGTACTTC
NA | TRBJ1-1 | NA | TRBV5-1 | CASSLHERAEAFF | TGCGCCAGCAGCCTTCACGAGCGGGCGGAGGCTTTCTTT
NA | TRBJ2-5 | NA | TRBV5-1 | CASSLSGAWGETQYF | TGCGCCAGCAGCCTCTCAGGGGCGTGGGGAGAGACCCAGTACTTC
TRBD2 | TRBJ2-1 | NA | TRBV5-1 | CASSLAGGAGGVQNEQFF | TGCGCCAGCAGCTTGGCCGGGGGAGCGGGAGGAGTACAAAATGAGCAGTTCTTC
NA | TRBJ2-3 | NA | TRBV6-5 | CASKLDSLTDTQYF | TGTGCCAGCAAACTTGACAGTCTCACAGATACGCAGTATTTT
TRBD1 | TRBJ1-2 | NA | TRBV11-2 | CASRRTGGAGYGYTF | TGTGCCAGCAGGCGGACAGGGGGCGCCGGGTATGGCTACACCTTC
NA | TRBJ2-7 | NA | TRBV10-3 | CAISGQRPGEQYF | TGTGCCATCAGTGGACAGAGGCCCGGCGAGCAGTACTTC
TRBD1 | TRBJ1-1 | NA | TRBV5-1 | CASSLVTGQGHMNTEAFF | TGCGCCAGCAGCTTGGTGACGGGACAGGGCCACATGAACACTGAAGCTTTCTTT
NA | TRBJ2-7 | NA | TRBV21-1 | CASSNPGQPGSYEQYF | TGTGCCAGCAGCAATCCGGGACAGCCGGGCTCCTACGAGCAGTACTTC
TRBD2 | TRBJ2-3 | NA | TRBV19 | CASSLGLAGEWNTDTQYF | TGTGCCAGTAGCCTGGGACTAGCGGGAGAATGGAACACAGATACGCAGTATTTT
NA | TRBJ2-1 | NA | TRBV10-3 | CAISELNPASYNEQFF | TGTGCCATCAGTGAGCTGAACCCCGCCAGCTACAATGAGCAGTTCTTC
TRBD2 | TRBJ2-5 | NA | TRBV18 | CASSPGLAGKETQYF | TGTGCCAGCTCGCCGGGACTAGCGGGCAAAGAGACCCAGTACTTC
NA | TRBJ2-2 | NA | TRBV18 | CASSLGANTGELFF | TGTGCCAGCTCACTCGGTGCGAACACCGGGGAGCTGTTTTTT
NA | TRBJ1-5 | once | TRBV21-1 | CASSKGGGGTGGRSNQPQHF | TGTGCCAGCAGCAAAGGGGGCGGGGGCACAGGGGGGAGAAGCAATCAGCCCCAGCATTTT
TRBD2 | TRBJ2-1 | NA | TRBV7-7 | CASSLDLAGVGEQFF | TGTGCTAGCAGCTTAGATCTAGCGGGAGTGGGTGAGCAGTTCTTC
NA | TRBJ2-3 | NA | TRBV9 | CASSEITDTQYF | TGTGCCAGCAGCGAAATAACAGATACGCAGTATTTT
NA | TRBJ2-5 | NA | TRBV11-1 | CASTSPGVETQYF | TGTGCCAGCACATCACCAGGGGTGGAGACCCAGTACTTC
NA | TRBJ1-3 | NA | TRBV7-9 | CASGPTSGQRISSGNTIYF | TGTGCCAGCGGCCCCACCTCCGGACAACGAATCTCCTCTGGAAACACCATATATTTT
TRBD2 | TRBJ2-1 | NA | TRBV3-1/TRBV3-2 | CASSQGLREVGEQFF | TGTGCCAGCAGCCAGGGTCTGCGGGAGGTTGGTGAGCAGTTCTTC
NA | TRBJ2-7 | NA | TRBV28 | CASRPGDTSYEQYF | TGTGCCAGCAGACCCGGGGACACCTCCTACGAGCAGTACTTC
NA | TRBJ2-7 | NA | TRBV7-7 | CASSLRQGPNSYEQYF | TGTGCCAGCAGCTTACGCCAGGGTCCTAATTCGTACGAGCAGTACTTC
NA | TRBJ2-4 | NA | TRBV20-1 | CSGWSTIQYF | TGCAGTGGATGGTCTACCATTCAGTACTTC
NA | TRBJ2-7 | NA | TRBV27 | CASSFRGEQYF | TGTGCCAGCAGTTTCAGGGGTGAGCAGTACTTC
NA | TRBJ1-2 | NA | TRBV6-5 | CASSNAGRYGYTF | TGTGCCAGCAGTAACGCGGGACGCTATGGCTACACCTTC
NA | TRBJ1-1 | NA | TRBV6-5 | CASSPPHGRGTEAFF | TGTGCCAGCAGTCCCCCACACGGGAGAGGTACTGAAGCTTTCTTT
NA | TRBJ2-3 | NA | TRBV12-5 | CASGLVPRRVRTDTQYF | TGTGCTAGTGGTTTGGTCCCCCGCAGGGTACGCACAGATACGCAGTATTTT
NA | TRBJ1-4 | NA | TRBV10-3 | CATSGGTNEKLFF | TGTGCCACCTCGGGGGGCACTAATGAAAAACTGTTTTTT
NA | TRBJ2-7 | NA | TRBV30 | CAWRGGYYEQYF | TGTGCCTGGAGGGGCGGGTACTACGAGCAGTACTTC
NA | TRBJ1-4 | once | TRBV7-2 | CASSLVSSWNEKLFF | TGTGCCAGCAGCTTAGTTAGCAGCTGGAATGAAAAACTGTTTTTT
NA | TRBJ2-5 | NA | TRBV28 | CASSLGGSETQYF | TGTGCCAGCAGTTTAGGAGGGAGCGAGACCCAGTACTTC
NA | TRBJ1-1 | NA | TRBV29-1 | CSVGHTTEAFF | TGCAGCGTTGGGCATACCACTGAAGCTTTCTTT
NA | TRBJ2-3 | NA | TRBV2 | CASSERGIGTDTQYF | TGTGCCAGCAGTGAGAGGGGGATCGGCACAGATACGCAGTATTTT
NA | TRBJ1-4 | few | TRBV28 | CASSLSRVPNEKLFF | TGTGCCAGCAGTTTAAGCAGGGTTCCTAATGAAAAACTGTTTTTT
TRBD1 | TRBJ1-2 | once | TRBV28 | CASSLLTGVYGYTF | TGTGCCAGCAGTTTACTGACAGGGGTCTATGGCTACACCTTC
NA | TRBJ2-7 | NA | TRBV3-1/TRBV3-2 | CASSQARYREQYF | TGTGCCAGCAGCCAAGCTAGGTACCGCGAGCAGTACTTC